This T cell receptor (beta chain) derives from a study of shared clonotypes between healthy human individuals. The protocol was immunoSEQ multiplex PCR, while the TCRdb copy is restricted to in-frame clones and leaves out a portion. The table lists about 1 million clones, 75% of them singletons, with 1.5% in the top ten. CDR1 and CDR2 (germline): SGHTA, FQGNSA. The CDR3 has 17 amino acids. Trimming stripped 2 bases from V and 0 bases from J, with 14 bases between. V usage is TRBV7-2 and J usage is TRBJ2-1, with a tentative D call TRBD2 (5 bases). This clonotype was obtained from a man younger than 30 in good health. Sequencing input: memory CD4+ T cells sorted from blood. Stated subset: CD45RA-negative fraction. For the CDR3, the DNA is TGTGCCAGCAGCTTATATGGGAGTCCGAGCTCCTACAATGAGCAGTTCTTC. It is translated as CASSLYGSPSSYNEQFF.